This note documents a single T cell receptor beta chain sequence. What it recognizes is unknown. The CDR3 totals 11 residues. The germline V gene encodes CDR1 SGHTA and CDR2 FQGNSA. Donors gave over 2 ml of blood apiece. This sample was included in a study of monozygotic twins with inflammatory bowel disease. Study observations and caveats: With others, IBD patients shared fewer clonotypes than healthy twins did, especially with disease activity. For repertoire similarity, concordant twins did not differ from discordant twins, possibly because power was limited.

TCRdb re-called the 5' RACE reads and shows each CDR3 protein once, DNA omitted. This sample lists approximately 300,000 distinct CDR3 sequences; its ten largest clones have 5.6%. This rearrangement joins TRBV7-2 to TRBJ2-1. The origin of this receptor is a human donor with ulcerative colitis or Crohn's disease, or a healthy co-twin of an affected twin (not recorded which). The sample consisted of blood. CDR3 in amino acids: CASSLYGEQFF.